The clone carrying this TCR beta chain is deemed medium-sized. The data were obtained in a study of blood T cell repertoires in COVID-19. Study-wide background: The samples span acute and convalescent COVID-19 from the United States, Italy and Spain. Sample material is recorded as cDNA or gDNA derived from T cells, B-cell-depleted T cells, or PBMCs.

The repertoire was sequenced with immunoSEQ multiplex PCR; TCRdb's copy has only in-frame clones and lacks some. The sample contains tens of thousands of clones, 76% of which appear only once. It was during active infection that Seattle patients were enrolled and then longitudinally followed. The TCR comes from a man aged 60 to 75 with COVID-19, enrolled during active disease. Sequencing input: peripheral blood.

The CDR3 sequence is CAWSRDRGRYEQYF. The CDR3 DNA follows: TGTGCCTGGAGTCGAGACAGGGGGCGCTACGAGCAGTACTTC. V gene TRBV30 combines with J gene TRBJ2-7; 10 nucleotides match TRBD1. Germline V lookup: CDR1 GTSNPN, CDR2 SVGIG (reference sequence). CDR3 length equals 14 residues. After removal of 2 bases from V and 3 bases from J, the junction contained 4 bases not matched to a gene. Full variable domain (outside the CDR3, taken from reference TRBV30 and TRBJ2-7): SQTIHQWPATLVQPVGSPLSLECTVEGTSNPNLYWYRQAAGRGLQLLFYSVGIGQISSEVPQNLSASRPQDRQFILSSKKLLLSDSGFYLCAWSRDRGRYEQYFGPGTRLTVT.